The following is a TCR beta chain sequence with its context. The antigen is undetermined. These data originate in a study of Ad26.COV2.S vaccination and SARS-CoV-2 variants. Study-level background: Sample donor was a member of the COV1001 Ad26.COV2.S trial arm. Recipients of Ad26.COV2.S got it intramuscularly, once or twice 56 days apart. Study findings and constraints: Researchers cautioned that TCR breadth and depth analyses may have underestimated total T cell responses.

Clones were sequenced by immunoSEQ multiplex PCR, and TCRdb holds only the in-frame ones, with some missing. Of a few hundred thousand clones listed, roughly 86% are singletons. CDR1 SGHTA and CDR2 FQGNSA come from the germline V gene. Trimming removed 2 bases at V and 1 base at J, with 15 bases between. There are 16 residues in the CDR3. Treatment given: roughly 19 received Ad26.COV2.S at low or high dose, single or two shots; several received placebo; per-sample allocation not given. Collection of samples fell on day 63 after the first vaccine or placebo injection. SARS-CoV-2 spike from the Wuhan strain was encoded by the vaccine, an Ad26 vector.

Sequenced here: peripheral blood, sampled in a trial of Ad26.COV2.S vaccine versus placebo. This TCR was sampled from a person between 18 and 59 years old who received the Ad26.COV2.S COVID-19 vaccine or a placebo. This rearrangement joins TRBV7-2 to TRBJ2-7; D not resolved. The DNA of the CDR3 is TGTGCCAGCAGCTTAATCCCCACAGCCAGATCCTACGAGCAGTACTTC. Encoded protein: CASSLIPTARSYEQYF.